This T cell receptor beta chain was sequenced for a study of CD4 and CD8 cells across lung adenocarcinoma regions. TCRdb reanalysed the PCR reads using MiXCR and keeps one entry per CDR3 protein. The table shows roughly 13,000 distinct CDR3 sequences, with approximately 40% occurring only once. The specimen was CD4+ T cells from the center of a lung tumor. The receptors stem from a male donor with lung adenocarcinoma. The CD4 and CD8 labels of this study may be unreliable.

The CDR3 DNA reads as TGCGCCAGCAGCCCGGGGCGGCGAGCCACAAACACGCAGTATTTT. It specifies CASSPGRRATNTQYF. The V call is TRBV4-1, the J call TRBJ2-3; D tentatively fits TRBD1 or TRBD2 (5 bases each). Germline V CDR1 and CDR2: MGHRA, YSYEKL. V shed 4 bases and J shed 9 bases, with 20 bases lying between them. This CDR3 spans 15 amino acids.